This T cell receptor beta chain comes out of a study of blood T cells in healthy people across ages. Every sample gave at least 6 micrograms of total RNA when it was extracted. Study-level points and caveats: The CMV status of each donor remained undetermined, and this could have confounded shifts in expanded clonotypes. While age rose, TCR beta diversity per million T cells dropped in a roughly linear way.

As for this clonotype: The antigen remains undetermined. Sequence at one end of the junction differs from germline and may be a read error.

Combining a sample-barcoded 5' primer with a J-beta primer mix, a second PCR ran for roughly 6 to 12 cycles. Per-sample output comprised a minimum of 2.5 million paired-end reads containing CDR3. TCRdb re-called the 5' RACE reads with MiXCR, one entry per CDR3 protein. This sample carries around 1,000,000 distinct CDR3 sequences, roughly two fifths of them seen once, and the ten largest clones take about 12%. The CDR3 sequence is 18 residues long. CDR1 and CDR2 from the germline V gene are SGDLS and YYNGEE. The material sequenced was blood. V gene TRBV9 combines with J gene TRBJ2-7; 12 bases are a match to TRBD1. This sequence originates from a man between 18 and 35 years old in good health. Here the CDR3 DNA reads TGTGCCGGCAGCGTAGGGGACAGGGGGCAAGTTGATTACCGTGAGCAGTACTTC. Translating gives CAGSVGDRGQVDYREQYF. The entire variable domain, with the rest obtained from reference TRBV9 and TRBJ2-7, is as follows: DSGVTQTPKHLITATGQRVTLRCSPRSGDLSVYWYQQSLDQGLQFLIQYYNGEERAKGNILERFSAQQFPDLHSELNLSSLELGDSALYFCAGSVGDRGQVDYREQYFGPGTRLTVT.